This T cell receptor beta chain emerged from a study of cytomegalovirus exposure and HLA in healthy donors (dated by TCRdb to the late 2010s). Notes on the research overall: The 666 repertoires of the first cohort and the 120 validation repertoires were produced on the same platform, according to a later analysis. The aim of the study was to test whether cataloging public T cell receptors could identify signatures of past pathogen exposure. In addition to the first cohort of 650 to 750 subjects, a separate validation cohort of 120 different subjects was used. To predict cytomegalovirus infection status, the study combined high-throughput TCR immunosequencing, statistical association of individual TCRs with disease status, and machine learning.

To note about this clone: Its specific antigen is unknown. Per-base qualities were not stored, and no clone one base away is much larger.

The donors were included in the validation cohort of over a hundred subjects, a group kept apart from the roughly 670-subject first cohort. Beyond this particular receptor, the publication reports: Cytomegalovirus status was reported to be diagnosed by the classifier with high specificity and sensitivity in both the original and validation cohorts. The validation cohort had no HLA typing available for a later analysis, so co-occurrence within that cohort was assessed over all 120 or so repertoires. Of the cluster scores, 85% to 95% were above 0 in a later analysis, which found that TCRs clustered in the first cohort also tended to co-occur in the roughly 130 validation repertoires. The authors suggested that the approach could potentially be generalized to other disease states and immunological phenotypes. The study gave a list of 150 to 200 TCR beta chains associated with cytomegalovirus. While some public TCRs were present in many individuals, most TCR sequences turned up only very rarely across donors. In vitro tests confirmed that a few of the cytomegalovirus-associated TCR beta chains recognize cytomegalovirus antigens.

Library preparation employed the immunoSEQ multiplex PCR assay. The study's processing was this. A statistical classification framework was developed to diagnose cytomegalovirus status using the catalog of TCR beta chain sequences. Entries here come from immuneACCESS through TCRdb and include only in-frame sequences with V and J called. Some clones fail to appear in such tables; in the studies checked, an unresolved V gene covers under half of the shortfall, and the cause of the remainder is unknown. V, J and clone size were drawn from that table, and D and trimming were deduced from the DNA. The sample table holds approximately 98,000 clones, of which under 97% were seen once. The top ten constitute roughly 0.66% of the sample. The CDR1 and CDR2 encoded by the germline V gene are LGHNA and YNFKEQ. V is shortened by 0 bases, J by 2 bases, and the region joining them spans 14 bases. The CDR3 goes from the cysteine to the phenylalanine over 16 residues. Solely the CDR3 DNA is kept, with 48 bases framed from the first base.

The sequencing input was PBMCs. The V and J genes are TRBV4-2 and TRBJ2-7; a weak D assignment points to TRBD2 (7 bases agree). The receptor was derived from a woman under 30 in good health and CMV-seronegative. In nucleotide form, the sequence is TGTGCCAGCAGCCAAGATATCGCCGGGGGGCCCTACGAGCAGTACTTC. The translation is CASSQDIAGGPYEQYF.